This is a list of T cell receptor beta chains from one sample in a study of blood T cell repertoires in COVID-19. Sequenced by immunoSEQ multiplex PCR; TCRdb stores in-frame clones only, minus some. Among about 120,000 clones listed, 85% were seen once. Sample: peripheral blood. Receptor source: a man between 35 and 55 years old with acute or convalescent COVID-19. Each CDR3 is given with its conserved first and last residue. D genes are given only for firm matches. Clone size is shown for a subset of rows, as once, few, many or a class of expanded clone.

V gene,J gene,clone size,D gene,CDR3 DNA,CDR3 protein
TRBV11-3,TRBJ2-3,-,-,TGTGCCAGCAGCTTCTCGGGGGAGTTTACGCAGTATTTT,CASSFSGEFTQYF
TRBV7-3,TRBJ1-1,-,-,TGTGCCAGCAGACAAACCGGGACATTAAACACTGAAGCTTTCTTT,CASRQTGTLNTEAFF
TRBV5-1,TRBJ2-3,-,TRBD2,TGCGCCAGCAGCTTGGGGGAGGGCAATACGCAGTATTTT,CASSLGEGNTQYF
TRBV2,TRBJ2-7,-,-,TGTGCCAGCAGGGTTACGGTCTATCCGTACTTC,CASRVTVYPYF
TRBV5-6,TRBJ1-5,few,-,TGTGCCAGCAGCTTGTGGGGGGTCGGACAGCCCCAGCATTTT,CASSLWGVGQPQHF
TRBV9,TRBJ2-2,-,TRBD2,TGTGCCAGCAGCGTAGAAGGTAGCGGGGGGTTAGACACCGGGGAGCTGTTTTTT,CASSVEGSGGLDTGELFF
TRBV5-1,TRBJ2-1,-,TRBD2,TGCGCCAGCAGCTTGGTCCTAGCGGGGCCTAACAATGAGCAGTTCTTC,CASSLVLAGPNNEQFF
TRBV5-6,TRBJ2-3,-,-,TGTGCCAGCAGCTTGGGACTACCGCAGTATTTT,CASSLGLPQYF
TRBV18,TRBJ2-5,-,-,TGTGCCAGCTCACCGAGACTAGAAGAGACCCAGTACTTC,CASSPRLEETQYF
TRBV7-2,TRBJ1-1,-,-,TGTGCCAGCAGCCTAGTACGAGCTGAAGCTTTCTTT,CASSLVRAEAFF
TRBV19,TRBJ2-2,-,TRBD1,TGTGCCAGTAGACACCGGGACAGGGGGAGAAACGGGGAGCTGTTTTTT,CASRHRDRGRNGELFF